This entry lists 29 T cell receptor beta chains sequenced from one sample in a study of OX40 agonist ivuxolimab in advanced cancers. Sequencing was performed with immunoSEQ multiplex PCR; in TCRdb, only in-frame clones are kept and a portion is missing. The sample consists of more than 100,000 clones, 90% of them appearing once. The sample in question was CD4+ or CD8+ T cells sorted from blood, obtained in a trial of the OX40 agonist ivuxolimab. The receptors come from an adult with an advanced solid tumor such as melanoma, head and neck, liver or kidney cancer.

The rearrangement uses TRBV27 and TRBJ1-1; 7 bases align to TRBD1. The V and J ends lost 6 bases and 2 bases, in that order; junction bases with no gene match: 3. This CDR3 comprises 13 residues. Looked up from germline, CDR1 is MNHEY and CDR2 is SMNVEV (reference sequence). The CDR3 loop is CASRQGINTEAFF. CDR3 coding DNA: TGTGCCAGCAGACAGGGGATTAACACTGAAGCTTTCTTT.

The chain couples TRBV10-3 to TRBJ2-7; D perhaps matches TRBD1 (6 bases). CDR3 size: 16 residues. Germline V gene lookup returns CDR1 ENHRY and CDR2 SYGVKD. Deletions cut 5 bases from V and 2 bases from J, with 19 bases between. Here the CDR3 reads CAISPSTGPETYEQYF. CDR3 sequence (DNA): TGTGCCATCAGTCCTTCAACAGGGCCGGAAACCTACGAGCAGTACTTC.

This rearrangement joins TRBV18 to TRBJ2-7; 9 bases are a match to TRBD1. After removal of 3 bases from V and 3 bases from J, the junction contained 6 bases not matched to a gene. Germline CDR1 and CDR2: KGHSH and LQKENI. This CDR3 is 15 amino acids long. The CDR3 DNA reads TGTGCCAGCTCACCCGGACAGGGGCAAATCTACGAGCAGTACTTC. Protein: CASSPGQGQIYEQYF.

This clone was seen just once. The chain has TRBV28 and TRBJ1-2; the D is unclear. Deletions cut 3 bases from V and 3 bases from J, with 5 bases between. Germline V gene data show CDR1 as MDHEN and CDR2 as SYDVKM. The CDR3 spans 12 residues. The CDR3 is CASSLSHYGYTF. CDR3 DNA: TGTGCCAGCAGTTTGAGTCACTATGGCTACACCTTC.

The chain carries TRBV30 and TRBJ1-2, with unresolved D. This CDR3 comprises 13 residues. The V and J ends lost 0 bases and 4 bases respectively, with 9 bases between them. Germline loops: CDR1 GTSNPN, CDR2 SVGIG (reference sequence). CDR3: CAWSVDGVYGYTF. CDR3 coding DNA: TGTGCCTGGAGTGTAGACGGGGTCTATGGCTACACCTTC. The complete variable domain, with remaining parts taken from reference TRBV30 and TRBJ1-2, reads SQTIHQWPATLVQPVGSPLSLECTVEGTSNPNLYWYRQAAGRGLQLLFYSVGIGQISSEVPQNLSASRPQDRQFILSSKKLLLSDSGFYLCAWSVDGVYGYTFGSGTRLTVV.

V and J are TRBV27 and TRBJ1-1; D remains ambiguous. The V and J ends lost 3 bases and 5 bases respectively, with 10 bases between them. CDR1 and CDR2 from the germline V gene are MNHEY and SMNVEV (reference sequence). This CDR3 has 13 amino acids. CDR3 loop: CASSFTRTTEAFF. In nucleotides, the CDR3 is TGTGCCAGCAGTTTTACCCGAACGACTGAAGCTTTCTTT.

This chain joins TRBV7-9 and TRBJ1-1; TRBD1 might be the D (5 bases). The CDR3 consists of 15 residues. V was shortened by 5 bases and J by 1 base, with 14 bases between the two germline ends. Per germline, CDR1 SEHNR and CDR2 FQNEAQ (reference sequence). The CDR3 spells CASSKTAAQNTEAFF. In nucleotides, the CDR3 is TGTGCCAGCAGCAAGACAGCCGCGCAGAACACTGAAGCTTTCTTT.

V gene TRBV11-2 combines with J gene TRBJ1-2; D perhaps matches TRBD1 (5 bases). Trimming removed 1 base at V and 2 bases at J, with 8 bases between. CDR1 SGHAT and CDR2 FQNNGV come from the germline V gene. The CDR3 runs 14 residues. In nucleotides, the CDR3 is TGTGCCAGCAGCTTAGTAGCAGGGAACTATGGCTACACCTTC. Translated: CASSLVAGNYGYTF.

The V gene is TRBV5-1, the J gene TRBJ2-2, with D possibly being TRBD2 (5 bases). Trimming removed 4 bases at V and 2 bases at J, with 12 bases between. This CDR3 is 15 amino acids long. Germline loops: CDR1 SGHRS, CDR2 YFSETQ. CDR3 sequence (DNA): TGCGCCAGCAGCCTGAGGGCCCACAACACCGGGGAGCTGTTTTTT. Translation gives CASSLRAHNTGELFF.

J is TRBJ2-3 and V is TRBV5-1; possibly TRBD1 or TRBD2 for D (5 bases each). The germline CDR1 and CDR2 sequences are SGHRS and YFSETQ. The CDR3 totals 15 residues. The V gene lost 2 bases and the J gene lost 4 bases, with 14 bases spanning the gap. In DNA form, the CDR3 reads TGCGCCAGCAGCTTTAGTCGGGGCGACTCAGATACGCAGTATTTT. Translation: CASSFSRGDSDTQYF.

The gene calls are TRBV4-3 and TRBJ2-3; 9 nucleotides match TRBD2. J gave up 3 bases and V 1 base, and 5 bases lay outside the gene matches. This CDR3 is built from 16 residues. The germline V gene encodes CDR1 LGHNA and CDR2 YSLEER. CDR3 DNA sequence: TGCGCCAGCAGCCAAGGGAATAGCGGGAGTACAGATACGCAGTATTTT. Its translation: CASSQGNSGSTDTQYF.

CDR3 sequence (DNA): TGTGCCAGCATCGTGGGCGACAGGACGCCAGCTGAAGCTTTCTTT. Protein product: CASIVGDRTPAEAFF. V usage is TRBV2 and J usage is TRBJ1-1; D is possibly TRBD1 (6 bases). The CDR3 loop spans 15 amino acids. Trimming stripped 7 bases from V and 6 bases from J, with 21 bases between. Germline V gene data show CDR1 as SNHLY and CDR2 as FYNNEI.

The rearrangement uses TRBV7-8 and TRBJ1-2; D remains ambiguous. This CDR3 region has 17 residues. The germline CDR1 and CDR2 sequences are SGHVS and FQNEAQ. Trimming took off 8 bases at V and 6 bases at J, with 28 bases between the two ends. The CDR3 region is CASRALRTDSPEDGYTF. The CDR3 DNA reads TGTGCCAGCCGCGCCCTTAGGACGGATAGCCCAGAGGATGGCTACACCTTC.

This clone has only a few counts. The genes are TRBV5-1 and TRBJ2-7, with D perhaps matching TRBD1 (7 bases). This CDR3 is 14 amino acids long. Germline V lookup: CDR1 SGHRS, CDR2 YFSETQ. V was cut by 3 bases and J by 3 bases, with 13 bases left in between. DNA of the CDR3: TGCGCCAGCAGCTGGGGGGCAGGGGGCTACGAGCAGTACTTC. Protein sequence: CASSWGAGGYEQYF.

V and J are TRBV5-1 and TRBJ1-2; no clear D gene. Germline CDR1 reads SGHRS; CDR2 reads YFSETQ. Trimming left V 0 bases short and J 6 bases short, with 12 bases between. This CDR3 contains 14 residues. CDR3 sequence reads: CASSLGGRIDGYTF. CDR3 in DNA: TGCGCCAGCAGCTTGGGTGGCAGAATAGATGGCTACACCTTC. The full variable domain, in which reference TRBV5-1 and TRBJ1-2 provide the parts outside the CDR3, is KAGVTQTPRYLIKTRGQQVTLSCSPISGHRSVSWYQQTPGQGLQFLFEYFSETQRNKGNFPGRFSGRQFSNSRSEMNVSTLELGDSALYLCASSLGGRIDGYTFGSGTRLTVV.

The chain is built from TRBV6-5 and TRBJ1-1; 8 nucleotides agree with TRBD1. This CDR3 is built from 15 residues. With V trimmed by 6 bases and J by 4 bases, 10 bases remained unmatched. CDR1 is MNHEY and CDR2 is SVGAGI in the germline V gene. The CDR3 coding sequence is TGTGCCAGCAGACTGCAGGGGGCGACAGGCACTGAAGCTTTCTTT. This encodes CASRLQGATGTEAFF.

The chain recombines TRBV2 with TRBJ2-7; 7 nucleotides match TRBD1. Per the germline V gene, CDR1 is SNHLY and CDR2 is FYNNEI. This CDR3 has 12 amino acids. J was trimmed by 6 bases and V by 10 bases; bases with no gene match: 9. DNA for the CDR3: TGTGCCACAGGGACAGTCCCTCCCGAGCAGTACTTC. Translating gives CATGTVPPEQYF.

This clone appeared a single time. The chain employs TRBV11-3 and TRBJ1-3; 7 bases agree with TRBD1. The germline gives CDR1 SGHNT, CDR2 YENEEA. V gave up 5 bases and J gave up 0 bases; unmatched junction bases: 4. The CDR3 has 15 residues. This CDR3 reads CASSRWTGSGNTIYF. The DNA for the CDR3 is TGTGCCAGCAGCCGTTGGACAGGCTCTGGAAACACCATATATTTT.

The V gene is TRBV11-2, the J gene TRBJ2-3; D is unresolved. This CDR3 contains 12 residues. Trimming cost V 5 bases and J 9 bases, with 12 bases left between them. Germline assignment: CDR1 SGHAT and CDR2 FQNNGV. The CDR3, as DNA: TGTGCCAGCAGCCTTTCCCTTCGAACGCAGTATTTT. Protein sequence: CASSLSLRTQYF.

The CDR3 protein is CASSLELAGNNEQFF. CDR3 DNA: TGTGCCAGCAGCTTGGAACTAGCGGGGAACAATGAGCAGTTCTTC. J is TRBJ2-1 and V is TRBV5-4; TRBD2 matches 10 bases. J was trimmed by 5 bases and V by 0 bases; bases with no gene match: 2. Per germline, CDR1 SGHNT and CDR2 YYREEE (reference sequence). This CDR3 is 15 amino acids long.

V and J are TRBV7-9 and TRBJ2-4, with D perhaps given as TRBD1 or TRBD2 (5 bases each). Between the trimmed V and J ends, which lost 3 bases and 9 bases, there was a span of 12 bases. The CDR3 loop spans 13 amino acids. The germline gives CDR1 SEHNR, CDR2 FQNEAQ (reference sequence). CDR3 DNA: TGTGCCAGCAGCTTTGAGGGGTCCGGCATTCAGTACTTC. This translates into CASSFEGSGIQYF.

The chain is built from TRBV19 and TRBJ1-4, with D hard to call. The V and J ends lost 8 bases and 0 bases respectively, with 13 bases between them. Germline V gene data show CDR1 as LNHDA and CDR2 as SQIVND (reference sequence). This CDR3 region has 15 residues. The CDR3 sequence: CASSSISTTNEKLFF. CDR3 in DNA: TGTGCCAGTTCCTCTATCAGCACAACTAATGAAAAACTGTTTTTT.

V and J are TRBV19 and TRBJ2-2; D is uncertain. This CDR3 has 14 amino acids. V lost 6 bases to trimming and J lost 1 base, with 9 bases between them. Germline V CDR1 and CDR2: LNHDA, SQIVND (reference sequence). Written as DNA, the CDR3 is TGTGCCAGTAGCCTCGACTGGAACACCGGGGAGCTGTTTTTT. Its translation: CASSLDWNTGELFF.

CDR3 sequence reads: CASSYRKAGDTGELFF. CDR3 nucleotides: TGTGCCAGCAGTTATAGGAAAGCGGGAGACACCGGGGAGCTGTTTTTT. V gene TRBV6-5 combines with J gene TRBJ2-2; 8 bases map to TRBD2. The trim removed 3 bases at V and 3 bases at J, leaving 6 bases unmatched. CDR1 MNHEY and CDR2 SVGAGI come from the germline V gene. The CDR3 has 16 residues.

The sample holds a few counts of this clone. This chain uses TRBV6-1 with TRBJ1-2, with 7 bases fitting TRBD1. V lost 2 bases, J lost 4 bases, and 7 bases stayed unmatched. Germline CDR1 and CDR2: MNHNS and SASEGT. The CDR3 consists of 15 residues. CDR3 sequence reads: CASSEPQGWAYGYTF. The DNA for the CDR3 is TGTGCCAGCAGTGAACCACAGGGGTGGGCCTATGGCTACACCTTC.

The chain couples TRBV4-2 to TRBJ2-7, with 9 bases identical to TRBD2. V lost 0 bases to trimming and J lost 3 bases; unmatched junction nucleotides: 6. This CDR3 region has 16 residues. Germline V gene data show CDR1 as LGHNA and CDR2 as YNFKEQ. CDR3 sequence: CASSQDLPSGVYEQYF. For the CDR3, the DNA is TGTGCCAGCAGCCAAGATCTGCCTAGCGGGGTCTACGAGCAGTACTTC.

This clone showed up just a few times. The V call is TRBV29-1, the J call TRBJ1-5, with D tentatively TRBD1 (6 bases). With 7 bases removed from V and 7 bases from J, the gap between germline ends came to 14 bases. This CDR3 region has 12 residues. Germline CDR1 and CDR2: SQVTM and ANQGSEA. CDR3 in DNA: TGCAGCGCCTCTTCAGGGGACCAGCCCCAGCATTTT. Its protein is CSASSGDQPQHF.

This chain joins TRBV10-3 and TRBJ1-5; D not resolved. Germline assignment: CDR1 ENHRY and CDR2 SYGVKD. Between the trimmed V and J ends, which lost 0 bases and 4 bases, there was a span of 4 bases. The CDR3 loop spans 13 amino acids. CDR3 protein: CAISESKNQPQHF. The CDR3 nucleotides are TGTGCCATCAGTGAGTCCAAAAATCAGCCCCAGCATTTT.

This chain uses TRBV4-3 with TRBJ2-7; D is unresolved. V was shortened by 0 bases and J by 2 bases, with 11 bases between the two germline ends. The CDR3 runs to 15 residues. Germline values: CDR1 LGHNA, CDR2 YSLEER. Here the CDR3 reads CASSQDAGYPYEQYF. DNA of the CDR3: TGCGCCAGCAGCCAAGACGCCGGGTACCCCTACGAGCAGTACTTC.